The subject of this entry is one T cell receptor beta chain. In the source study's methods: The assay estimated nucleated cells by amplifying reference gene primers. Assay: immunoSEQ multiplex PCR; the TCRdb copy retains only in-frame clones and omits some. V and J calls plus clone size are reproduced from that table; the DNA served to infer D and trimming. The top ten clones hold roughly 6.5% of a sample with approximately 70,000 clones, around 86% of them seen once. CDR3 length equals 14 residues. Germline trimming cut 0 bases from V and 6 bases from J; bases unmatched to any gene: 4. Germline V gives CDR1 SGHNT, CDR2 YYREEE (reference sequence). This record belongs to a study of blood T cell repertoires in COVID-19. Study details: Collection of acute and convalescent COVID-19 samples took place in the United States, Italy and Spain. Sample material is recorded as cDNA or gDNA derived from T cells, B-cell-depleted T cells, or PBMCs.

The TCR comes from a man aged 50 to 60 with active COVID-19. The V gene is TRBV5-4, the J gene TRBJ2-7, with 9 bases aligning to TRBD1. Sequenced sample: peripheral blood. CDR3 residues: CASSLVGTGSEQYF. The DNA of the CDR3 is TGTGCCAGCAGCTTGGTCGGGACAGGGTCCGAGCAGTACTTC.